The 23 T cell receptor beta chains given below trace back to one sample, sequenced in a study of control samples from healthy donors and cancer patients. Generated by immunoSEQ multiplex PCR, the TCRdb table keeps only in-frame clones and is missing some. The sample includes tens of thousands of clones, approximately 94% of them seen just once. Material for sequencing was blood. The receptors come from a woman under 30 in good health.

Remarks on this clone: Mismatch with germline at one junction end may stem from a read error. V gene TRBV18 combines with J gene TRBJ1-1; D not certain. CDR1 and CDR2 (germline): KGHSH, LQKENI. This CDR3 spans 12 amino acids. The CDR3 region has the DNA TGTGCCAGCTCACCGTTGAATACTGAAGCTTTCTTT. Its translation: CASSPLNTEAFF. Variable domain in full (rest from reference TRBV18 and TRBJ1-1): NAGVMQNPRHLVRRRGQEARLRCSPMKGHSHVYWYRQLPEEGLKFMVYLQKENIIDESGMPKERFSAEFPKEGPSILRIQQVVRGDSAAYFCASSPLNTEAFFGQGTRLTVV.

The chain has TRBV11-2 and TRBJ1-2, with TRBD1 as a possible D gene (6 bases). Trimming left V 3 bases short and J 5 bases short, with 16 bases between. The germline V gene has CDR1 SGHAT and CDR2 FQNNGV. The CDR3 spans 15 residues. This CDR3 reads CASSFGGGIWYGYTF. For the CDR3, the DNA is TGTGCCAGCAGCTTTGGGGGCGGAATTTGGTATGGCTACACCTTC.

This chain joins TRBV7-2 and TRBJ2-2, with 13 positions matching TRBD2. J lost 6 bases, V lost 2 bases, and 9 bases had no gene match. The CDR3 is made up of 18 amino acids. CDR1 and CDR2 (germline): SGHTA, FQGNSA. In DNA form, the CDR3 reads TGTGCCAGCAGCTTATGGTTTTCGACTAGCGGGGGGCCCGGGGAGCTGTTTTTT. Its translation is CASSLWFSTSGGPGELFF.

The chain recombines TRBV28 with TRBJ2-3, with 7 positions matching TRBD2. The CDR3 spans 15 residues. The germline gives CDR1 MDHEN, CDR2 SYDVKM. With V trimmed by 6 bases and J by 2 bases, 8 bases remained unmatched. The CDR3, as DNA: TGTGCCAGCAGCCCCGGGGGGACCTACACAGATACGCAGTATTTT. Translated: CASSPGGTYTDTQYF.

The V call is TRBV4-1, the J call TRBJ1-1; 9 bases align to TRBD1. Per the germline V gene, CDR1 is MGHRA and CDR2 is YSYEKL. With 3 bases clipped from V and 10 bases from J, the junction kept 3 bases outside the gene matches. This CDR3 contains 12 residues. The CDR3 region is CASSHPGQGAFF. CDR3 DNA: TGCGCCAGCAGCCATCCGGGACAGGGAGCTTTCTTT.

This chain joins TRBV28 and TRBJ2-1; the D gene could be TRBD1 or TRBD2 (5 bases each). V was cut by 2 bases and J by 7 bases, with 18 bases left in between. Germline-derived CDR1 and CDR2 are MDHEN and SYDVKM. CDR3 size: 16 residues. The CDR3 DNA follows: TGTGCCAGCAGTTTACCCGCACCGGGACGGTCAAATGAGCAGTTCTTC. It encodes CASSLPAPGRSNEQFF.

This sequence joins TRBV28 and TRBJ1-5, with D hard to call. Germline V gene sequence: CDR1 MDHEN, CDR2 SYDVKM. This CDR3 comprises 12 residues. V was shortened by 10 bases and J by 5 bases, with 12 bases between the two germline ends. In DNA form, the CDR3 reads TGTGCCACCAACAGAGAGTATCAGCCCCAGCATTTT. Amino acids: CATNREYQPQHF. The entire variable domain, with the rest obtained from reference TRBV28 and TRBJ1-5, is as follows: DVKVTQSSRYLVKRTGEKVFLECVQDMDHENMFWYRQDPGLGLRLIYFSYDVKMKEKGDIPEGYSVSREKKERFSLILESASTNQTSMYLCATNREYQPQHFGDGTRLSIL.

The chain has TRBV19 and TRBJ2-3, with TRBD1 matching 7 bases. CDR1 and CDR2 from the germline V gene are LNHDA and SQIVND (reference sequence). The ends lost 3 bases at V and 2 bases at J; junction bases unmatched: 11. The CDR3 is 17 residues long. The CDR3 bases are TGTGCCAGTAGTATCCCCCTCCCTACAGGGGCCACAGATACGCAGTATTTT. Translating gives CASSIPLPTGATDTQYF.

V and J are TRBV11-3 and TRBJ2-2; the D call may be TRBD1 or TRBD2 (5 bases each). Trimming removed 8 bases from V and 0 bases from J, with 13 bases in between. In germline, CDR1 is SGHNT, CDR2 YENEEA. The CDR3 is 15 amino acids. CDR3 in DNA: TGTGCCAGCTCATTAGGGACGTCGAACACCGGGGAGCTGTTTTTT. It specifies CASSLGTSNTGELFF.

The rearrangement joins TRBV19 to TRBJ2-3; 7 positions match TRBD2. Trimming cost V 0 bases and J 2 bases; bases outside gene matches: 5. Germline-derived CDR1 and CDR2 are LNHDA and SQIVND (reference sequence). This CDR3 spans 16 amino acids. The CDR3 nucleotides are TGTGCCAGTAGTATAGATTCGGGGGGACTCACAGATACGCAGTATTTT. This encodes CASSIDSGGLTDTQYF.

The CDR3 loop is CASSQKTGGSEPQHF. Written as DNA, the CDR3 is TGTGCCAGCAGCCAAAAAACAGGGGGGTCTGAGCCCCAGCATTTT. The chain combines TRBV3-1 (or the pseudogene TRBV3-2) with TRBJ1-5; 8 bases match TRBD1. The CDR3 loop spans 15 amino acids. Germline V gene lookup returns CDR1 LGHDT and CDR2 YNNKEL (reference sequence). J lost 8 bases, V lost 2 bases, and 8 bases had no gene match.

Note on this clone: The junction and the germline gene differ at one end; a read error may be behind it. The chain has TRBV7-7 and TRBJ2-3; possible D gene TRBD2, 6 bases. Germline values: CDR1 SSHAT, CDR2 FNYEAQ (reference sequence). This CDR3 comprises 13 residues. The CDR3 loop reads CASSRSGTDTQYF. CDR3 in DNA: TGTGCTAGCAGCCGAAGCGGGACAGATACGCAGTATTTT.

This sequence joins TRBV19 and TRBJ2-2, with a weak D call TRBD2 (6 bases). V was pared by 4 bases and J by 4 bases, with 13 bases between. Germline loops: CDR1 LNHDA, CDR2 SQIVND (reference sequence). The CDR3 length is 15 residues. The CDR3: CASSNGGGSTGELFF. The DNA for the CDR3 is TGTGCCAGTAGTAACGGGGGAGGCAGCACCGGGGAGCTGTTTTTT.

The rearrangement links TRBV28 to TRBJ2-7; tentatively, D is TRBD1 or TRBD2 (5 bases each). V dropped 6 bases and J dropped 3 bases, with 21 bases sitting between them. The CDR3 has 16 residues. Germline V lookup: CDR1 MDHEN, CDR2 SYDVKM. The DNA of the CDR3 is TGTGCCAGCAGCACGCGAAAATCGGGACGCAACTACGAGCAGTACTTC. Residues: CASSTRKSGRNYEQYF.

The sample holds one count of this clone. The J gene is TRBJ2-7, the V gene TRBV5-4, with 8 bases aligning to TRBD1. The CDR3 runs to 15 residues. Per the germline V gene, CDR1 is SGHNT and CDR2 is YYREEE (reference sequence). J gave up 4 bases and V 3 bases, and 9 bases lay outside the gene matches. For the CDR3, the DNA is TGTGCCAGCAGCTCAAGCAGGGGGCTGGGGTACGAGCAGTACTTC. Translating it yields CASSSSRGLGYEQYF. Full variable domain (rest looked up from reference TRBV5-4 and TRBJ2-7): ETGVTQSPTHLIKTRGQQVTLRCSSQSGHNTVSWYQQALGQGPQFIFQYYREEENGRGNFPPRFSGLQFPNYSSELNVNALELDDSALYLCASSSSRGLGYEQYFGPGTRLTVT.

The CDR3: CASSLSREKFLGTEAFF. The DNA for the CDR3 is TGTGCCAGCAGTTTATCCAGGGAAAAGTTCTTGGGCACTGAAGCTTTCTTT. The chain joins TRBV28 to TRBJ1-1; D is perhaps TRBD1 (5 bases). Germline loops: CDR1 MDHEN, CDR2 SYDVKM. V was cut by 1 base and J by 4 bases, with 19 bases left in between. The CDR3 has 17 residues.

The rearrangement uses TRBV5-6 and TRBJ1-5; a weak D match, TRBD1 (6 bases). The CDR3 extends over 15 amino acids. Per the germline V gene, CDR1 is SGHDT and CDR2 is YYEEEE. The ends were cut back, 0 bases at V and 6 bases at J, with 13 bases in the middle. The CDR3 region has the DNA TGTGCCAGCAGCTTGGCCCCAGGGGCCGGTCAGCCCCAGCATTTT. This encodes CASSLAPGAGQPQHF.

The chain combines TRBV19 with TRBJ2-7; 8 bases fit TRBD2. The CDR3 length is 16 residues. The germline CDR1 and CDR2 sequences are LNHDA and SQIVND (reference sequence). The J segment lost 4 bases and the V segment lost 5 bases, leaving 13 bases of the junction unmatched. In DNA form, the CDR3 reads TGTGCCAGTAGTGCCCAACTAGCGGAACTTCCTTACGAGCAGTACTTC. As protein: CASSAQLAELPYEQYF. The full variable domain, completed using reference TRBV19 and TRBJ2-7, is DGGITQSPKYLFRKEGQNVTLSCEQNLNHDAMYWYRQDPGQGLRLIYYSQIVNDFQKGDIAEGYSVSREKKESFPLTVTSAQKNPTAFYLCASSAQLAELPYEQYFGPGTRLTVT.

The V gene is TRBV5-4, the J gene TRBJ2-2; 7 nucleotides line up with TRBD2. Germline V gives CDR1 SGHNT, CDR2 YYREEE (reference sequence). The ends lost 4 bases at V and 3 bases at J; junction bases unmatched: 9. There are 16 residues in the CDR3. CDR3 in DNA: TGTGCCAGCAGCCCTCTCCCCCGGGGGGACACCGGGGAGCTGTTTTTT. The encoded protein is CASSPLPRGDTGELFF.

The chain is built from TRBV20-1 and TRBJ2-7; TRBD1 agrees at 8 bases. Trimming took 3 bases from V and 2 from J; bases not matched to a gene: 9. Germline V lookup: CDR1 DFQATT, CDR2 SNEGSKA (reference sequence). This CDR3 is 15 amino acids long. The DNA of the CDR3 is TGCAGTGCTAGTCGGTCAGGGGGCAGAGCCTACGAGCAGTACTTC. This sequence encodes CSASRSGGRAYEQYF.

In its sample, this clone was seen a few times. This sequence joins TRBV25-1 and TRBJ2-3; D may be TRBD1 (7 bases). This CDR3 is built from 16 residues. Per germline, CDR1 MGHDK and CDR2 SYGVNS. Trimming took off 6 bases at V and 4 bases at J, with 20 bases between the two ends. The CDR3 nucleotides read TGTGCCAGCAGGGGCGGAGGGGGCGTTTGGTCAGATACGCAGTATTTT. Protein product: CASRGGGGVWSDTQYF.

The chain has TRBV6-1 and TRBJ1-2; 9 bases align to TRBD1. The V gene end was trimmed by 4 bases and the J gene end by 7 bases; junction bases not matched to a gene: 13. There are 16 residues in the CDR3. The germline CDR1 and CDR2 sequences are MNHNS and SASEGT. The CDR3 region has the DNA TGTGCCAGCAGTGTAACAGGGGGCGCCTCGACCTTTGGCTACACCTTC. Amino acids: CASSVTGGASTFGYTF.

The CDR3 region is CASSLGPEQYF. CDR3 nucleotide sequence: TGTGCCAGCAGTTTGGGGCCGGAGCAGTACTTC. The rearrangement joins TRBV28 to TRBJ2-7, with D tentatively TRBD1 (5 bases). Trimming took off 3 bases at V and 7 bases at J, with 7 bases between the two ends. Germline V gene sequence: CDR1 MDHEN, CDR2 SYDVKM. CDR3 length: 11 amino acids.